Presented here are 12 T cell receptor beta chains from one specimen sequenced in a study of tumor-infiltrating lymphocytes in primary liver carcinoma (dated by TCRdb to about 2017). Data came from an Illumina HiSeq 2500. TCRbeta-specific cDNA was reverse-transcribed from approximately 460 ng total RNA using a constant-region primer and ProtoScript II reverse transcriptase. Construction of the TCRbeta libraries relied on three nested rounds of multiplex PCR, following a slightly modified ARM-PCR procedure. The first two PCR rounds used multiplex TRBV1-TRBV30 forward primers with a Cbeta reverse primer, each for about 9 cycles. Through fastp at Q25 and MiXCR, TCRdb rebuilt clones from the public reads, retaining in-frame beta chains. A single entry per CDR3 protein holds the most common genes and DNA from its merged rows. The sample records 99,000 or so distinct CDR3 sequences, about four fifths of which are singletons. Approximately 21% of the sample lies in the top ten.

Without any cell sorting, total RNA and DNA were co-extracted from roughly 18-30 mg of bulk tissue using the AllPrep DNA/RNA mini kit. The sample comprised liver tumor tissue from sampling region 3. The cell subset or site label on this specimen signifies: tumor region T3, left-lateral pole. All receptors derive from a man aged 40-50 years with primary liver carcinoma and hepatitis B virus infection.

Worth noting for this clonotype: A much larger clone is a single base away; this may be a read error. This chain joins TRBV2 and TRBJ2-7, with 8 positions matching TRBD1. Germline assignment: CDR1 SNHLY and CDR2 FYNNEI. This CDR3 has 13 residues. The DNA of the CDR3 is TGTGCCAACAGTGGGGACAGGTTGTACGAGCAGTACTTC. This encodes CANSGDRLYEQYF.

The CDR3 here is CASSPPEQGGNIQYF. CDR3 nucleotides: TGTGCCAGCTCACCACCGGAACAGGGAGGAAACATTCAGTACTTC. This rearrangement joins TRBV18 to TRBJ2-4; the D gene could be TRBD1 or TRBD2 (6 bases each). Trimming stripped 0 bases from V and 6 bases from J, with 12 bases between. The germline CDR1 and CDR2 sequences are KGHSH and LQKENI. The CDR3 is made up of 15 amino acids.

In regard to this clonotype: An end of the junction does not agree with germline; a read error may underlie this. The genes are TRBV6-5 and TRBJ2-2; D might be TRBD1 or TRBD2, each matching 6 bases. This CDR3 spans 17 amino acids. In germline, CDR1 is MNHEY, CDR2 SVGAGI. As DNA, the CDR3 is TGTACCAGCAGTTACTCGACGACGGGGGACATTACCGGGGAGCTGTTTTTT. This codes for CTSSYSTTGDITGELFF.

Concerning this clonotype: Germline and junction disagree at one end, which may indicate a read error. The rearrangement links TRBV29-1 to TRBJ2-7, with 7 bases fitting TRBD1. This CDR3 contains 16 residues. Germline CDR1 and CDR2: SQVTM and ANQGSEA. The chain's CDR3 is CSVDRSGTVRSYEQYF. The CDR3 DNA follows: TGCAGCGTCGACCGGTCGGGGACAGTACGAAGCTACGAGCAGTACTTT.

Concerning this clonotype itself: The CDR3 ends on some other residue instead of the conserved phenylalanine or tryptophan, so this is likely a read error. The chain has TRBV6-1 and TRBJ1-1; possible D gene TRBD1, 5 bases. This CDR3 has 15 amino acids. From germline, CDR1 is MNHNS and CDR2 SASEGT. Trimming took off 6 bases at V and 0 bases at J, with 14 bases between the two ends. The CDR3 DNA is TGTGCCAGCAGACGGGACGACGGAATGAACACTGAAGCTTTCCTT. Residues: CASRRDDGMNTEAFL.

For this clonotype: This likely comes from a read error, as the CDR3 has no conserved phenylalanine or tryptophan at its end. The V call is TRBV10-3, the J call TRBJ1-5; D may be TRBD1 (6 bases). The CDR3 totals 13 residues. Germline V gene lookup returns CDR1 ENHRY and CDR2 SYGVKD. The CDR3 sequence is CAICESTGQPQHI. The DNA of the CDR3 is TGTGCTATCTGTGAGTCGACAGGTCAACCCCAGCATATT.

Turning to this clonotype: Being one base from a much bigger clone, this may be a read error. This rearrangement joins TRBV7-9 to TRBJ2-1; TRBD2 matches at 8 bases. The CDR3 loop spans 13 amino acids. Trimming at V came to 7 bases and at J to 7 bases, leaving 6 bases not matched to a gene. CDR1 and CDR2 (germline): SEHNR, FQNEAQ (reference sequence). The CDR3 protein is CASNTGGRNEQFF. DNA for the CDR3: TGTGCCAGCAATACGGGAGGGAGGAATGAGCAGTTCTTC.

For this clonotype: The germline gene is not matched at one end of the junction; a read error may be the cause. CDR3 bases: TGTGCCAGCAGCCGGGACAGGGGTTACGGCTCTGGCCACACATTC. As protein: CASSRDRGYGSGHTF. J is TRBJ1-2 and V is TRBV2; 10 bases agree with TRBD1. The CDR3 is made up of 15 amino acids. Germline CDR1 reads SNHLY; CDR2 reads FYNNEI.

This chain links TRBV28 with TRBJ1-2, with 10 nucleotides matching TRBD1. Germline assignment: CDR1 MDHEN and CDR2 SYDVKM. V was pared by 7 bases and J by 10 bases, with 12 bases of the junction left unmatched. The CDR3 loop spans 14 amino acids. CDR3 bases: TGTGCCAGCAATGAGACAGGGGGCCTAATTGACTACACCTTC. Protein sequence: CASNETGGLIDYTF.

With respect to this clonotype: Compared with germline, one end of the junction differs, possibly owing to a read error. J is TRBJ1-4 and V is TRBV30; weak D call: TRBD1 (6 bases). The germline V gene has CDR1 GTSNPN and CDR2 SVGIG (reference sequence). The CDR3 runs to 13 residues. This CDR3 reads CVWSSNTGILLFF. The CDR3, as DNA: TGTGTCTGGAGTTCGAATACAGGGATCTTACTGTTTTTT.

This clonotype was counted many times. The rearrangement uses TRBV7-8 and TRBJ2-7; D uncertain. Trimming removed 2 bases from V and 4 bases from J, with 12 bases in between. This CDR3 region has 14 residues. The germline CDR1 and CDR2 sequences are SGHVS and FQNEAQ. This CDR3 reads CASSLTLEWYEQYF. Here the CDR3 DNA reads TGTGCCAGCAGCTTAACCCTAGAGTGGTACGAGCAGTACTTC.

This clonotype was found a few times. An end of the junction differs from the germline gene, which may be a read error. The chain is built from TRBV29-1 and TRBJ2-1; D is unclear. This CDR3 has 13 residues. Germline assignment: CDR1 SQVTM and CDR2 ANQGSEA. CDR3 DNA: TGCAGTGTTGAAGACCCCTATAGCAATGAGCAGTTCTTC. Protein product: CSVEDPYSNEQFF.